The 20 T cell receptor beta chains listed next were all sequenced from one sample in a study of blood T cell repertoires in COVID-19. Repertoires were generated with immunoSEQ multiplex PCR, while TCRdb's copy carries only in-frame clones and drops some. The table lists 150,000 or so clones, about 85% of them singletons. The specimen sequenced was PBMCs or T cells enriched from blood (not recorded which). The receptors originated from a woman between 45 and 65 years old who had recovered from COVID-19.

The CDR3 sequence is CASSASPGAGDTGELFF. CDR3 DNA: TGTGCCAGCAGTGCCTCCCCTGGGGCTGGGGACACCGGGGAGCTGTTTTTT. The chain links TRBV6-1 to TRBJ2-2; D might be TRBD1 (5 bases). V was pared by 4 bases and J by 3 bases, with 18 bases between. The CDR3 totals 17 residues. CDR1 and CDR2 (germline): MNHNS, SASEGT.

The chain couples TRBV2 to TRBJ2-3; D might be TRBD2 (5 bases). Looked up from germline, CDR1 is SNHLY and CDR2 is FYNNEI. CDR3 length equals 12 residues. Trimming left V 5 bases short and J 5 bases short, with 8 bases between. The CDR3 region has the DNA TGTGCCAGCAGTTGGAGCGGAGATACGCAGTATTTT. Residues: CASSWSGDTQYF.

The chain recombines TRBV19 with TRBJ1-1, with TRBD1 matching 7 bases. Per germline, CDR1 LNHDA and CDR2 SQIVND (reference sequence). The CDR3 is 15 residues long. V gave up 4 bases and J gave up 0 bases; unmatched junction bases: 5. This CDR3 is CASSTETGLNTEAFF. CDR3 in DNA: TGTGCCAGTAGTACTGAGACAGGGCTGAACACTGAAGCTTTCTTT.

The chain carries TRBV28 and TRBJ1-2; D is uncertain. The CDR3 totals 14 residues. V lost 6 bases to trimming and J lost 4 bases, with 15 bases between them. Germline V gene sequence: CDR1 MDHEN, CDR2 SYDVKM. This CDR3 is CASRSLQRTYGYTF. The CDR3 nucleotides are TGTGCCAGCAGATCCCTACAGAGAACCTATGGCTACACCTTC.

V gene TRBV28 combines with J gene TRBJ1-2, with D tentatively TRBD1 (5 bases). This CDR3 comprises 12 residues. From germline, CDR1 is MDHEN and CDR2 SYDVKM. V lost 3 bases and J lost 8, with 10 bases in between. The CDR3 loop reads CASSLQGLGYTF. As DNA, the CDR3 is TGTGCCAGCAGTTTGCAGGGTCTAGGCTACACCTTC.

The chain joins TRBV19 to TRBJ1-2, with D tentatively TRBD1 (5 bases). This CDR3 comprises 13 residues. Germline CDR1 and CDR2: LNHDA and SQIVND (reference sequence). V lost 6 bases to trimming and J lost 4 bases, with 12 bases between them. CDR3 in amino acids: CASRLLDSYGYTF. CDR3 sequence (DNA): TGTGCCAGTAGACTTTTAGACAGCTATGGCTACACCTTC.

The chain carries TRBV5-1 and TRBJ2-1, with 10 positions matching TRBD2. The CDR3 has 13 amino acids. Germline V gene sequence: CDR1 SGHRS, CDR2 YFSETQ. Trimming at V came to 3 bases and at J to 14 bases, leaving 8 bases not matched to a gene. This CDR3 is CASSSLAGSSEFF. The CDR3 DNA follows: TGCGCCAGCAGCTCACTAGCGGGAAGTTCGGAGTTCTTC. The full variable domain, completed using reference TRBV5-1 and TRBJ2-1, is KAGVTQTPRYLIKTRGQQVTLSCSPISGHRSVSWYQQTPGQGLQFLFEYFSETQRNKGNFPGRFSGRQFSNSRSEMNVSTLELGDSALYLCASSSLAGSSEFFGPGTRLTVL.

The J gene is TRBJ1-5, the V gene TRBV18, with D unresolved. The CDR3 length is 13 residues. Per germline, CDR1 KGHSH and CDR2 LQKENI. V dropped 5 bases and J dropped 6 bases, with 11 bases sitting between them. The CDR3 sequence is CASSTEVVQPQHF. CDR3 sequence (DNA): TGTGCCAGCTCAACCGAGGTAGTTCAGCCCCAGCATTTT.

The sample holds one count of this clone. The chain is built from TRBV5-1 and TRBJ2-5; D is possibly TRBD2 (6 bases). The germline V gene encodes CDR1 SGHRS and CDR2 YFSETQ. The CDR3 sequence is 14 residues long. Trimming removed 6 bases from V and 3 bases from J, with 15 bases in between. The CDR3 bases are TGCGCCAGCACCTTCTTGGGGGGTGAAGAGACCCAGTACTTC. Translation: CASTFLGGEETQYF.

For the CDR3, the DNA is TGTGCCAGCAGCCCGGGGGGGGGATGGACTGAAGCTTTCTTT. Translated, it gives CASSPGGGWTEAFF. This chain joins TRBV3-1 (or the pseudogene TRBV3-2) and TRBJ1-1; possible D gene TRBD1, 5 bases. Trimming shortened V by 4 bases and J by 5 bases, and 14 bases separated the two germline ends. Germline V gene lookup returns CDR1 LGHDT and CDR2 YNNKEL (reference sequence). The CDR3 has 14 residues.

V and J are TRBV28 and TRBJ2-7; D is unclear. CDR3 length: 13 residues. V was pared by 3 bases and J by 4 bases, with 10 bases between. CDR1 and CDR2 from the germline V gene are MDHEN and SYDVKM. CDR3 loop: CASSFLRRYEQYF. CDR3 nucleotide sequence: TGTGCCAGCAGTTTCTTGAGGCGGTACGAGCAGTACTTC.

The chain recombines TRBV7-9 with TRBJ1-2; D unclear. CDR3 size: 12 residues. Germline V gene data show CDR1 as SEHNR and CDR2 as FQNEAQ (reference sequence). V lost 6 bases to trimming and J lost 10 bases, with 15 bases between them. The CDR3 DNA reads as TGTGCCAGCAGGAAACCCCCAGTAACCTACACCTTC. This encodes CASRKPPVTYTF. The full variable domain, its missing parts supplied by reference TRBV7-9 and TRBJ1-2, is DTGVSQNPRHKITKRGQNVTFRCDPISEHNRLYWYRQTLGQGPEFLTYFQNEAQLEKSRLLSDRFSAERPKGSFSTLEIQRTEQGDSAMYLCASRKPPVTYTFGSGTRLTVV.

In this sample, this clone turned up a few times. The sample has other DNA sequences that encode this CDR3 too. The chain employs TRBV28 and TRBJ1-4; D ambiguous. The germline V gene encodes CDR1 MDHEN and CDR2 SYDVKM. The CDR3 loop spans 14 amino acids. Deletions cut 9 bases from V and 5 bases from J, with 16 bases between. The CDR3 DNA follows: TGTGCCAGTTCAAGTCGGTCACTAAATGAAAAACTGTTTTTT. Protein sequence: CASSSRSLNEKLFF.

V and J are TRBV5-6 and TRBJ1-2; D is uncertain. Germline loops: CDR1 SGHDT, CDR2 YYEEEE. V dropped 2 bases and J dropped 3 bases, with 14 bases sitting between them. This CDR3 contains 15 residues. The CDR3 nucleotides are TGTGCCAGCAGCTTTGTAGGTGCGGCAGACTATGGCTACACCTTC. As protein: CASSFVGAADYGYTF.

CDR3 region: CASSSAYNSPLHF. The CDR3 nucleotides are TGTGCCAGCAGTAGCGCCTATAATTCACCCCTCCACTTT. The chain couples TRBV6-5 to TRBJ1-6; D is unresolved. The germline gives CDR1 MNHEY, CDR2 SVGAGI. V shed 5 bases and J shed 2 bases, with 4 bases lying between them. This CDR3 is 13 amino acids long.

The rearrangement links TRBV7-2 to TRBJ1-5; no clear D. The V gene lost 1 base and the J gene lost 3 bases, with 7 bases spanning the gap. CDR3 length: 14 amino acids. The germline CDR1 and CDR2 sequences are SGHTA and FQGNSA. The CDR3 sequence: CASSLDTNNQPQHF. The CDR3 DNA reads TGTGCCAGCAGCTTAGACACCAACAATCAGCCCCAGCATTTT.

The V and J genes are TRBV6-2 or TRBV6-3 and TRBJ1-6; no reliable D call. The ends were cut back, 2 bases at V and 4 bases at J, with 6 bases in the middle. Germline lookup yields CDR1 MNHEY and CDR2 SVGEGT. The CDR3 extends over 14 amino acids. CDR3 loop: CASSYGSYNSPLHF. The DNA for the CDR3 is TGTGCCAGCAGTTACGGCAGTTATAATTCACCCCTCCACTTT.

V gene TRBV7-2 combines with J gene TRBJ1-5; 8 bases are a match to TRBD1. CDR1 and CDR2 (germline): SGHTA, FQGNSA. This CDR3 contains 17 residues. V lost 4 bases and J lost 8; bases outside the gene matches: 16. CDR3 DNA sequence: TGTGCCAGCAGCTCCACAGGTTGGTCAGGGGGCAAGGAGCCCCAGCATTTT. Protein product: CASSSTGWSGGKEPQHF.

This clone was counted only a few times. This CDR3 is CSVTTSRTRGGYTEAFF. CDR3 sequence (DNA): TGCAGCGTCACCACTTCGCGCACCAGGGGTGGGTACACTGAAGCTTTCTTT. This chain links TRBV29-1 with TRBJ1-1; D is perhaps TRBD1 (6 bases). V lost 6 bases and J lost 3, with 26 bases in between. The CDR3 contains 17 residues. The germline V gene encodes CDR1 SQVTM and CDR2 ANQGSEA.

The rearrangement uses TRBV5-1 and TRBJ1-1; 9 positions agree with TRBD1. Germline V lookup: CDR1 SGHRS, CDR2 YFSETQ. The V gene end was trimmed by 4 bases and the J gene end by 5 bases; junction bases not matched to a gene: 3. The CDR3 is 13 residues long. The CDR3 loop is CASSGQGRTEAFF. The CDR3 nucleotides are TGCGCCAGCAGCGGACAGGGGAGGACTGAAGCTTTCTTT. The full variable domain, completed using reference TRBV5-1 and TRBJ1-1, is KAGVTQTPRYLIKTRGQQVTLSCSPISGHRSVSWYQQTPGQGLQFLFEYFSETQRNKGNFPGRFSGRQFSNSRSEMNVSTLELGDSALYLCASSGQGRTEAFFGQGTRLTVV.